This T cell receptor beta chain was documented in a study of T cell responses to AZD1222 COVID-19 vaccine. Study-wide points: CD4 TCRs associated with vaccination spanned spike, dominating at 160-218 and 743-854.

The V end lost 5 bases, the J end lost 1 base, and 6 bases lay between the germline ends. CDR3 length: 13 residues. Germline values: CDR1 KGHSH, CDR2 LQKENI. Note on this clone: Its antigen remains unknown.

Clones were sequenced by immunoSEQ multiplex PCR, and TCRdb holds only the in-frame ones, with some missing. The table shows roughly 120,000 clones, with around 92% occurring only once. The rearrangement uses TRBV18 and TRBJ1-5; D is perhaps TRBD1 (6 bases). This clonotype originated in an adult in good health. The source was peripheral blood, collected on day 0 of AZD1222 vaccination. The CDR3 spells CASSGTSNQPQHF. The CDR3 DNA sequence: TGTGCCAGCTCAGGGACAAGCAATCAGCCCCAGCATTTT. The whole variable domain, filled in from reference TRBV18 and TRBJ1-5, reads NAGVMQNPRHLVRRRGQEARLRCSPMKGHSHVYWYRQLPEEGLKFMVYLQKENIIDESGMPKERFSAEFPKEGPSILRIQQVVRGDSAAYFCASSGTSNQPQHFGDGTRLSIL.